This T cell receptor beta chain appears in the sequencing data of a study of cytomegalovirus exposure and HLA in healthy donors. This CDR3 contains 13 residues. Germline loops: CDR1 SGHNT, CDR2 YYREEE (reference sequence). With 7 bases clipped from V and 7 bases from J, the junction kept 7 bases outside the gene matches. Study findings and constraints: Researchers reported that three CMV-associated chains were confirmed in vitro as CMV antigen-specific. Researchers catalogued some 160 TCR beta chains as cytomegalovirus-associated.

At sampling all donors were nominally healthy, likely with unrecorded immune exposures. This PCR relied on a set of 60 Vbeta primers and 13 Jbeta primers. Assay used: immunoSEQ multiplex PCR; TCRdb lists only in-frame clones, some missing. The data contain approximately 120,000 clones, 75% to 85% of them singletons. Worth noting for this clone: Antigen: not known.

The V gene is TRBV5-4, the J gene TRBJ2-1; 8 positions match TRBD2. This receptor was taken from a man aged 30 to 39 in good health and CMV-seropositive. Sequenced: PBMCs. CDR3 in amino acids: CASSRVAGNEQFF. The CDR3 nucleotides read TGTGCCAGCTCCAGAGTAGCGGGGAATGAGCAGTTCTTC.